These T cell receptor beta chains were read from a single sample in a study of technical replicates of blood from several donors. TCRdb's copy holds only in-frame clones and misses some; the assay was immunoSEQ multiplex PCR. The data contain tens of thousands of clones, roughly 90% of them singletons. The sample comprised T cells isolated from PBMCs. The receptors were gathered from a human donor in good health. The CDR3 runs from the conserved cysteine through the conserved F or W. A D gene is named only where the DNA matches it firmly. The size field is filled for only some rows; it gives once, few, many or a size class.

v_call,d_call,j_call,clone_size,cdr3_aa,cdr3_nt
TRBV13,TRBD1,TRBJ1-1,-,CASRQQGGRTEAFF,TGTGCCAGCAGACAACAGGGGGGACGCACTGAAGCTTTCTTT
TRBV7-3,-,TRBJ2-7,-,CASSPSGETYEQYF,TGTGCCAGCAGCCCCAGTGGAGAAACCTACGAGCAGTACTTC
TRBV5-8,TRBD1,TRBJ1-2,-,CASSLEYNDRGSVYGYTF,TGTGCCAGCAGCTTGGAATATAACGACAGGGGGAGCGTCTATGGCTACACCTTC
TRBV7-3,-,TRBJ1-2,-,CASSSRQNYGYTF,TGTGCCAGCAGCTCTAGACAGAACTATGGCTACACCTTC
TRBV28,-,TRBJ2-4,-,CASTLGTTVAKNIQYF,TGTGCCAGCACCCTTGGGACAACCGTAGCCAAAAACATTCAGTACTTC
TRBV7-8,-,TRBJ2-2,-,CASSLGDLLTGELFF,TGTGCCAGCAGCTTAGGGGACTTACTCACCGGGGAGCTGTTTTTT
TRBV29-1,-,TRBJ2-1,-,CSVPQGHEQFF,TGCAGCGTCCCACAGGGACATGAGCAGTTCTTC
TRBV6-5,-,TRBJ2-2,-,CAIRAPPIGELFF,TGTGCCATCCGTGCACCCCCTATCGGGGAGCTGTTTTTT
TRBV6-1,-,TRBJ1-3,-,CASSEAWQGGNTIYF,TGTGCCAGCAGTGAAGCGTGGCAGGGGGGAAACACCATATATTTT
TRBV25-1,TRBD2,TRBJ2-1,-,CASSWTSGRNSYNEQFF,TGTGCCAGCAGTTGGACTAGCGGGAGGAACTCCTACAATGAGCAGTTCTTC
TRBV7-9,TRBD1,TRBJ2-7,-,CASSPGQGAYEQYF,TGTGCCAGCAGCCCGGGACAGGGGGCCTACGAGCAGTACTTC
TRBV19,TRBD1,TRBJ1-2,few,CASISRDSLLFAF,TGTGCCAGTATCTCCAGGGACAGCCTTCTTTTCGCCTTC
TRBV28,-,TRBJ1-5,-,CASSILREYNQPQHF,TGTGCCAGCAGTATTTTACGGGAGTACAATCAGCCCCAGCATTTT
TRBV7-9,TRBD2,TRBJ2-5,-,CASSFERELEETQYF,TGTGCCAGCAGCTTTGAGCGGGAGTTAGAAGAGACCCAGTACTTC
TRBV28,TRBD2,TRBJ2-7,-,CASLEGGGYEQYF,TGTGCCAGTCTGGAGGGCGGGGGCTACGAGCAGTACTTC
TRBV25-1,TRBD1,TRBJ2-7,-,CASSERDRGEQYF,TGTGCCAGCAGTGAAAGGGACAGGGGCGAGCAGTACTTC
TRBV2,-,TRBJ1-2,-,CASSDSESYGYTF,TGTGCCAGCAGTGATTCCGAGTCCTATGGCTACACCTTC
TRBV2,TRBD2,TRBJ2-2,-,CASRSGRANTGELFF,TGTGCCAGCAGGAGCGGGAGGGCGAACACCGGGGAGCTGTTTTTT
TRBV30,TRBD1,TRBJ1-2,-,CAWTPGQVYGYTF,TGTGCCTGGACCCCGGGACAGGTCTATGGCTACACCTTC
TRBV7-9,TRBD1,TRBJ1-1,-,CASSRTDRGRNTEAFF,TGTGCCAGCAGCCGAACGGACAGGGGGCGGAACACTGAAGCTTTCTTT
TRBV4-3,-,TRBJ2-3,-,CASSQDRSMRDTQYF,TGCGCCAGCAGCCAAGATCGGTCTATGAGGGATACGCAGTATTTT
TRBV2,-,TRBJ1-5,-,CASRQTVSNQPQHF,TGTGCCAGCAGGCAAACAGTTAGCAATCAGCCCCAGCATTTT
TRBV7-3,-,TRBJ1-2,-,CASSPAGDGANYGYTF,TGTGCCAGCAGCCCGGCAGGGGACGGGGCTAACTATGGCTACACCTTC
TRBV7-7,TRBD2,TRBJ2-7,-,CASSPLPGLAGGEQYF,TGTGCCAGCAGCCCCCTCCCCGGACTAGCGGGAGGAGAGCAGTACTTC
TRBV28,-,TRBJ1-2,-,CASSWSGEGFYGYTF,TGTGCCAGCAGTTGGTCAGGGGAAGGGTTCTATGGCTACACCTTC
TRBV19,-,TRBJ2-7,once,CASSMGRVTSYEQYF,TGTGCCAGTAGTATGGGCAGGGTCACATCCTACGAGCAGTACTTC
TRBV2,TRBD1,TRBJ2-3,-,CARKDPGQQQDTQYF,TGTGCCAGAAAGGACCCGGGACAGCAACAAGATACGCAGTATTTT
TRBV30,-,TRBJ1-2,-,CAWSGTAEFYGYTF,TGTGCCTGGAGTGGGACAGCCGAATTCTATGGCTACACCTTC
TRBV4-3,TRBD2,TRBJ2-7,once,CASSQLGLAGYEQYF,TGCGCCAGCAGCCAACTTGGACTAGCGGGATACGAGCAGTACTTC
TRBV11-2,TRBD2,TRBJ2-5,-,CASSPYSGEGETQYF,TGTGCCAGCAGCCCCTATAGCGGGGAGGGAGAGACCCAGTACTTC
TRBV27,TRBD2,TRBJ2-1,-,CASSLILAGGPNEQFF,TGTGCCAGCAGTCTAATACTAGCGGGAGGGCCAAATGAGCAGTTCTTC
TRBV28,-,TRBJ2-7,-,CASNLRSSYEQYF,TGTGCCAGCAATCTGAGGAGCTCCTACGAGCAGTACTTC
TRBV19,TRBD1,TRBJ2-7,-,CASGRIGQGSYEQYF,TGTGCCAGTGGCCGGATAGGACAGGGTTCCTACGAGCAGTACTTC
TRBV9,TRBD1,TRBJ1-1,-,CASSELDRGFTEAFF,TGTGCCAGCAGCGAACTGGACAGGGGTTTTACTGAAGCTTTCTTT
TRBV7-2,-,TRBJ1-1,-,CASNQRGTEAFF,TGTGCCAGCAACCAACGGGGGACTGAAGCTTTCTTT
TRBV7-6,-,TRBJ1-4,-,CASSPLSGTWGGENEKLFF,TGTGCCAGCAGCCCCTTATCCGGGACTTGGGGGGGCGAGAATGAAAAACTGTTTTTT
TRBV2,TRBD1,TRBJ1-2,-,CASSELDREISLDGYTF,TGTGCCAGCAGTGAATTGGACAGGGAGATTTCGTTGGATGGCTACACCTTC